The 30 T cell receptor beta chains reported below all come from one sample, sequenced in a study of cytomegalovirus exposure and HLA in healthy donors (dated by TCRdb to 2016 to 2017). The library was obtained by the immunoSEQ multiplex PCR assay. Entries here come from immuneACCESS through TCRdb and include only in-frame sequences with V and J called. Some clones fail to appear in such tables; in the studies checked, an unresolved V gene covers under half of the shortfall, and the cause of the remainder is unknown. For this sample there are about 150,000 clones; just under 90% appear just once. Clones ranked in the top ten supply over 5% of the sample. The sequencing sample was made of PBMCs. The receptors derive from a woman aged 25 to 39 in good health and CMV-seropositive.

V usage is TRBV19 and J usage is TRBJ2-7, with 11 bases fitting TRBD2. The V and J ends lost 5 bases and 3 bases, in that order; junction bases with no gene match: 3. CDR3 length: 14 amino acids. Germline V gives CDR1 LNHDA, CDR2 SQIVND (reference sequence). The CDR3 DNA sequence: TGTGCCAGTAGTTCCGGGACTAGCGGCTACGAGCAGTACTTC. Protein sequence: CASSSGTSGYEQYF.

V usage is TRBV28 and J usage is TRBJ1-4; D uncertain. Per germline, CDR1 MDHEN and CDR2 SYDVKM. V gave up 5 bases and J gave up 0 bases, with 13 bases separating them. This CDR3 is 16 amino acids long. In DNA form, the CDR3 reads TGTGCCAGCAGTCCCCTATATGCGTCAACTAATGAAAAACTGTTTTTT. Translating it yields CASSPLYASTNEKLFF.

The chain employs TRBV29-1 and TRBJ1-2; no definite D call. The germline V gene encodes CDR1 SQVTM and CDR2 ANQGSEA. This CDR3 comprises 11 residues. Deletions cut 3 bases from V and 4 bases from J, with 6 bases between. The CDR3 here is CSVDSVYGYTF. The CDR3 DNA reads as TGCAGCGTTGATTCCGTCTATGGCTACACCTTC.

J is TRBJ2-7 and V is TRBV2, with 8 positions matching TRBD2. Germline CDR1 is SNHLY and CDR2 is FYNNEI. Trimming cost V 6 bases and J 3 bases; bases outside gene matches: 7. The CDR3 loop spans 14 amino acids. The CDR3 spells CASRGTRGFYEQYF. CDR3 sequence (DNA): TGTGCCAGCAGGGGGACTAGGGGGTTCTACGAGCAGTACTTC.

J is TRBJ1-2 and V is TRBV6-1; TRBD1 matches at 12 bases. The J segment lost 3 bases and the V segment lost 3 bases, leaving 11 bases of the junction unmatched. Per the germline V gene, CDR1 is MNHNS and CDR2 is SASEGT. This CDR3 has 18 residues. The CDR3 region has the DNA TGTGCCAGCAGTGACCAGGGGGACAGGGGGCATCGGTACTATGGCTACACCTTC. It is translated as CASSDQGDRGHRYYGYTF.

The chain is built from TRBV4-2 and TRBJ2-5; 9 nucleotides align to TRBD2. Germline V gene sequence: CDR1 LGHNA, CDR2 YNFKEQ. The CDR3 has 18 residues. Germline trimming cut 2 bases from V and 1 base from J; bases unmatched to any gene: 11. The chain's CDR3 is CASSQRKEASGTQETQYF. DNA of the CDR3: TGTGCCAGCAGCCAAAGAAAGGAGGCTAGCGGGACCCAAGAGACCCAGTACTTC.

J is TRBJ2-4 and V is TRBV2; a possible D gene is TRBD2 (5 bases). The CDR3 sequence is 14 residues long. Germline values: CDR1 SNHLY, CDR2 FYNNEI. V was clipped by 5 bases and J by 2 bases, with 10 bases between them. CDR3 DNA sequence: TGTGCCAGCAGTTGGGCCGGGACCAAAAACATTCAGTACTTC. Its protein is CASSWAGTKNIQYF. The variable domain in full, completed from reference TRBV2 and TRBJ2-4, reads EPEVTQTPSHQVTQMGQEVILRCVPISNHLYFYWYRQILGQKVEFLVSFYNNEISEKSEIFDDQFSVERPDGSNFTLKIRSTKLEDSAMYFCASSWAGTKNIQYFGAGTRLSVL.

The genes are TRBV4-1 and TRBJ1-1; TRBD1 might be the D (5 bases). Per germline, CDR1 MGHRA and CDR2 YSYEKL. The CDR3 has 15 residues. V was clipped by 3 bases and J by 5 bases, with 16 bases between them. CDR3 residues: CASSHDNGGETEAFF. The CDR3 nucleotides are TGCGCCAGCAGCCACGACAACGGGGGAGAGACTGAAGCTTTCTTT.

There are many counts of this clone. The chain is built from TRBV5-1 and TRBJ1-3; tentative D call: TRBD1 (5 bases). CDR3 length: 15 residues. V was clipped by 0 bases and J by 2 bases, with 9 bases between them. In germline, CDR1 is SGHRS, CDR2 YFSETQ. For the CDR3, the DNA is TGCGCCAGCAGCTTGGGAGCAGGGACTGGAAACACCATATATTTT. This translates into CASSLGAGTGNTIYF. Based on the CDR3 plus reference TRBV5-1 and TRBJ1-3, the full variable domain is KAGVTQTPRYLIKTRGQQVTLSCSPISGHRSVSWYQQTPGQGLQFLFEYFSETQRNKGNFPGRFSGRQFSNSRSEMNVSTLELGDSALYLCASSLGAGTGNTIYFGEGSWLTVV.

This chain connects TRBV6-6 to TRBJ2-1, with 10 bases lining up with TRBD1. V shed 6 bases, J shed 6 bases, and the junction held 8 bases outside the gene matches. Germline CDR1 is MNHNY and CDR2 is SVGAGI (reference sequence). The CDR3 sequence is 15 residues long. The CDR3 DNA sequence: TGTGCCAGCAGGCCAGACAGGGGGCGAATCAATGAGCAGTTCTTC. It translates to CASRPDRGRINEQFF.

The V call is TRBV9, the J call TRBJ1-1, with D unresolved. This CDR3 is built from 16 residues. Per germline, CDR1 SGDLS and CDR2 YYNGEE. Trimming cost V 0 bases and J 0 bases, with 12 bases left between them. The CDR3 loop is CASSVATPGMNTEAFF. The CDR3 bases are TGTGCCAGCAGCGTAGCTACCCCAGGTATGAACACTGAAGCTTTCTTT.

The chain links TRBV13 to TRBJ2-1; the D gene is possibly TRBD2 (5 bases). Per germline, CDR1 PRHDT and CDR2 FYEKMQ (reference sequence). The CDR3 spans 14 residues. V lost 4 bases and J 13 bases, leaving 20 bases between the germline ends. The CDR3 here is CASSSGSGGPFQFF. CDR3 DNA sequence: TGTGCCAGCAGCTCCGGAAGCGGCGGGCCCTTCCAGTTCTTC. The whole variable domain, remainder taken from reference TRBV13 and TRBJ2-1, is AAGVIQSPRHLIKEKRETATLKCYPIPRHDTVYWYQQGPGQDPQFLISFYEKMQSDKGSIPDRFSAQQFSDYHSELNMSSLELGDSALYFCASSSGSGGPFQFFGPGTRLTVL.

This clone was observed a single time. The V gene is TRBV2, the J gene TRBJ2-5, with TRBD1 identical over 9 bases. CDR3 length: 14 residues. The J segment lost 6 bases and the V segment lost 7 bases, leaving 9 bases of the junction unmatched. CDR1 and CDR2 from the germline V gene are SNHLY and FYNNEI. CDR3 nucleotide sequence: TGTGCCAGCACCGCACAGGGGGCGCGACAGACCCAGTACTTC. It is translated as CASTAQGARQTQYF.

V is TRBV7-9 and J is TRBJ1-1; no reliable D call. This CDR3 region has 14 residues. Trimming left V 2 bases short and J 3 bases short, with 10 bases between. The germline V gene has CDR1 SEHNR and CDR2 FQNEAQ (reference sequence). This CDR3 reads CASSLLKMDTEAFF. CDR3 nucleotide sequence: TGTGCCAGCAGCTTACTAAAGATGGACACTGAAGCTTTCTTT.

In its sample, this clone was seen once. The chain employs TRBV5-6 and TRBJ2-3; TRBD2 agrees at 15 bases. The junction had 9 bases not matched to a gene; V was cut back by 3 bases and J by 7 bases. CDR1 is SGHDT, CDR2 YYEEEE, per germline. CDR3 size: 17 residues. The DNA for the CDR3 is TGTGCCAGCAGCTCACCGGGACTAGCGGGAGGTTTGAATACGCAGTATTTT. Translation: CASSSPGLAGGLNTQYF.

This clone was counted between two and nine times. V usage is TRBV5-4 and J usage is TRBJ2-7; D is uncertain. The CDR3 contains 11 residues. The V end was cut by 2 bases, the J end by 4 bases, with 4 bases between. Germline V gene data show CDR1 as SGHNT and CDR2 as YYREEE (reference sequence). Here the CDR3 reads CASSFGYEQYF. CDR3 DNA sequence: TGTGCCAGCAGCTTCGGTTACGAGCAGTACTTC.

The gene calls are TRBV6-4 and TRBJ2-3; TRBD2 aligns across 10 bases. V shed 0 bases, J shed 6 bases, and the junction held 6 bases outside the gene matches. This CDR3 spans 16 amino acids. Germline CDR1 is MRHNA and CDR2 is SNTAGT. Here the CDR3 reads CASSDSAAGGLDTQYF. The CDR3 DNA is TGTGCCAGCAGTGACTCAGCAGCGGGGGGGCTTGATACGCAGTATTTT.

This sequence joins TRBV27 and TRBJ2-1; 7 nucleotides align to TRBD2. The ends lost 2 bases at V and 1 base at J; junction bases unmatched: 2. Looked up from germline, CDR1 is MNHEY and CDR2 is SMNVEV (reference sequence). This CDR3 is built from 15 residues. The CDR3 reads CASSLLAASYNEQFF. The CDR3 coding sequence is TGTGCCAGCAGTTTACTAGCGGCGTCCTACAATGAGCAGTTCTTC.

This chain connects TRBV9 to TRBJ2-1; D unclear. Germline CDR1 and CDR2: SGDLS and YYNGEE. V gave up 1 base and J gave up 0 bases, with 11 bases separating them. This CDR3 region has 16 residues. The CDR3 DNA is TGTGCCAGCAGCGTATACCCCAGAAGCTCCTACAATGAGCAGTTCTTC. Translated: CASSVYPRSSYNEQFF. Combining the CDR3 with reference TRBV9 and TRBJ2-1 gives the whole variable domain DSGVTQTPKHLITATGQRVTLRCSPRSGDLSVYWYQQSLDQGLQFLIQYYNGEERAKGNILERFSAQQFPDLHSELNLSSLELGDSALYFCASSVYPRSSYNEQFFGPGTRLTVL.

The rearrangement uses TRBV7-3 and TRBJ2-6; weak D call: TRBD1 (6 bases). V was clipped by 6 bases and J by 3 bases, with 12 bases between them. The CDR3 is 15 amino acids. The V gene's germline CDR1 is SGHTA and CDR2 FQGTGA. The CDR3 coding sequence is TGTGCCAGCAGTGTACAGGGTGTTGGGGCCAACGTCCTGACTTTC. Protein sequence: CASSVQGVGANVLTF.

This clone was counted a single time. The V gene is TRBV5-6, the J gene TRBJ1-5; D unresolved. CDR3 length equals 14 residues. V gave up 1 base and J gave up 3 bases, with 8 bases separating them. The germline CDR1 and CDR2 sequences are SGHDT and YYEEEE. The CDR3 region is CASSLPGNNQPQHF. The CDR3 coding sequence is TGTGCCAGCAGCTTGCCGGGGAACAATCAGCCCCAGCATTTT.

The J gene is TRBJ2-5, the V gene TRBV29-1, with D maybe TRBD2 (5 bases). Germline V gene lookup returns CDR1 SQVTM and CDR2 ANQGSEA. The V and J ends lost 3 bases and 4 bases respectively, with 12 bases between them. The CDR3 runs 13 residues. The CDR3 coding sequence is TGCAGCGTTGAGTCTCGGGGAAGAGAGACCCAGTACTTC. This gives the protein CSVESRGRETQYF.

The V and J genes are TRBV28 and TRBJ1-2, with D maybe TRBD1 (6 bases). Looked up from germline, CDR1 is MDHEN and CDR2 is SYDVKM. CDR3 size: 13 residues. Trimming stripped 8 bases from V and 4 bases from J, with 14 bases between. In nucleotides, the CDR3 is TGTGCCAGCCGGCAGGGGCCGGGCTATGGCTACACCTTC. Translation gives CASRQGPGYGYTF.

This clone appeared a single time. The chain carries TRBV5-5 and TRBJ2-7, with D hard to call. Trimming took 4 bases from V and 2 from J, leaving 4 bases between them. Germline CDR1 is SGHKS and CDR2 is YYEKEE (reference sequence). CDR3 length: 11 residues. DNA of the CDR3: TGTGCCAGCAGCCTTGCCTACGAGCAGTACTTC. Residues: CASSLAYEQYF.

The V and J genes are TRBV15 and TRBJ2-3; D remains ambiguous. Germline values: CDR1 LNHNV, CDR2 YYDKDF (reference sequence). Deletions cut 3 bases from V and 2 bases from J, with 3 bases between. This CDR3 spans 12 amino acids. The DNA for the CDR3 is TGTGCCACCAGCAGTTACACAGATACGCAGTATTTT. Translated: CATSSYTDTQYF.

The rearrangement links TRBV28 to TRBJ1-2; D is perhaps TRBD1 (5 bases). Trimming removed 5 bases at V and 5 bases at J, with 6 bases between. Germline V gene data show CDR1 as MDHEN and CDR2 as SYDVKM. This CDR3 region has 11 residues. The CDR3: CASSRQYGYTF. The CDR3, as DNA: TGTGCCAGCAGTCGACAGTATGGCTACACCTTC.

CDR3 sequence: CASSQGPGKTDNEKLFF. The CDR3 DNA is TGCGCCAGCAGCCAGGGCCCAGGGAAGACAGATAATGAAAAACTGTTTTTT. The chain employs TRBV4-1 and TRBJ1-4; TRBD1 is a possible D gene (5 bases). This CDR3 contains 17 residues. CDR1 MGHRA and CDR2 YSYEKL come from the germline V gene. V was pared by 3 bases and J by 4 bases, with 18 bases between.

The CDR3 protein is CASRGQGWITEAFF. CDR3 DNA: TGCGCCAGTAGGGGACAGGGATGGATCACTGAAGCTTTCTTT. This chain uses TRBV4-1 with TRBJ1-1, with 9 nucleotides matching TRBD1. The V segment lost 9 bases and the J segment 4 bases; nucleotides outside the gene matches: 9. The length of the CDR3 is 14 residues. Germline values: CDR1 MGHRA, CDR2 YSYEKL.

This clone was detected only once. The genes are TRBV10-2 and TRBJ1-2; 10 nucleotides agree with TRBD1. Germline V gene sequence: CDR1 WSHSY, CDR2 SAAADI. V lost 10 bases, J lost 7 bases, and 18 bases stayed unmatched. This CDR3 has 16 residues. CDR3 bases: TGCGCCATCGACGACAACGGGACAGGGGATGTCGGTGGCTACACCTTC. Translation gives CAIDDNGTGDVGGYTF.

The CDR3: CASSERGQLNTEAFF. DNA for the CDR3: TGTGCCAGCAGTGAAAGGGGACAGCTGAACACTGAAGCTTTCTTT. This chain links TRBV2 with TRBJ1-1, with 7 nucleotides matching TRBD1. Unmatched junction bases numbered 3, after V lost 2 bases and J lost 0 bases. CDR3 length: 15 amino acids. Germline V gene data show CDR1 as SNHLY and CDR2 as FYNNEI. Filled out from reference TRBV2 and TRBJ1-1, the complete variable domain reads EPEVTQTPSHQVTQMGQEVILRCVPISNHLYFYWYRQILGQKVEFLVSFYNNEISEKSEIFDDQFSVERPDGSNFTLKIRSTKLEDSAMYFCASSERGQLNTEAFFGQGTRLTVV.